A single sample gave rise to the 16 T cell receptor beta chains below, sequenced in a study of CD8 T cells in ankylosing spondylitis. TCRdb ran MiXCR on the 5' RACE reads and lists one entry per CDR3 protein. This table has 85,000 to 90,000 distinct CDR3 sequences, 27% appearing once. Material: blood, either unsorted or a sorted T cell fraction (not recorded which). These TCRs come from a male donor with ankylosing spondylitis or in good health (not recorded which).

This clonotype was found a few times. This chain connects TRBV10-1 to TRBJ2-1, with 9 nucleotides matching TRBD2. Germline V lookup: CDR1 WNHNN, CDR2 SYGVQD (reference sequence). The junction had 3 bases not matched to a gene; V was cut back by 0 bases and J by 3 bases. The length of the CDR3 is 16 residues. The CDR3 nucleotides read TGCGCCAGCAGTGAGTCTCTAGCGGGAATCTACAATGAGCAGTTCTTC. It encodes CASSESLAGIYNEQFF.

At least ten counts were recorded for this clonotype. This chain uses TRBV27 with TRBJ2-1, with 13 bases identical to TRBD2. The V segment lost 0 bases and the J segment 10 bases; nucleotides outside the gene matches: 9. The CDR3 has 17 amino acids. Germline V gives CDR1 MNHEY, CDR2 SMNVEV (reference sequence). The CDR3 sequence is CASSLSIGTSGTLEQFF. Here the CDR3 DNA reads TGTGCCAGCAGTTTATCGATAGGGACTAGCGGGACTTTAGAGCAGTTCTTC.

The rearrangement joins TRBV6-1 to TRBJ1-1, with D maybe TRBD1 (6 bases). The CDR3 length is 14 residues. V lost 8 bases to trimming and J lost 3 bases, with 16 bases between them. The germline V gene has CDR1 MNHNS and CDR2 SASEGT. In DNA form, the CDR3 reads TGTGCCAGCGCCATTACAGGGTGGGACACTGAAGCTTTCTTT. This sequence encodes CASAITGWDTEAFF.

The V and J genes are TRBV29-1 and TRBJ1-1, with D perhaps matching TRBD1 (5 bases). Trimming pared 4 bases from V and 3 bases from J, leaving 21 bases between. Germline V gene lookup returns CDR1 SQVTM and CDR2 ANQGSEA. This CDR3 has 16 residues. CDR3 region: CSVVGFQGTPDTEAFF. In DNA form, the CDR3 reads TGCAGCGTTGTGGGCTTTCAGGGAACGCCGGACACTGAAGCTTTCTTT.

V gene TRBV7-9 combines with J gene TRBJ1-6; a possible D gene is TRBD1 (5 bases). Looked up from germline, CDR1 is SEHNR and CDR2 is FQNEAQ (reference sequence). Trimming stripped 3 bases from V and 8 bases from J, with 5 bases between. The length of the CDR3 is 12 residues. Here the CDR3 reads CASSFRDSPLHF. CDR3 DNA: TGTGCCAGCAGCTTCAGGGATTCACCCCTCCACTTT.

The chain carries TRBV2 and TRBJ2-1; the D gene is possibly TRBD2 (6 bases). V dropped 3 bases and J dropped 5 bases, with 11 bases sitting between them. The CDR3 extends over 14 amino acids. CDR1 SNHLY and CDR2 FYNNEI come from the germline V gene. The CDR3 DNA sequence: TGTGCCAGCAGTGAGGGGCTAGCGCACAATGAGCAGTTCTTC. It codes for CASSEGLAHNEQFF.

This chain joins TRBV6-1 and TRBJ1-4, with D possibly matching TRBD1 (6 bases). CDR3 length: 16 amino acids. Trimming stripped 2 bases from V and 5 bases from J, with 15 bases between. Per germline, CDR1 MNHNS and CDR2 SASEGT. The CDR3 DNA reads as TGTGCCAGCAGTGAACAGTACAGGGCACCCAATGAAAAACTGTTTTTT. This codes for CASSEQYRAPNEKLFF.

Only a few counts were recorded for this clonotype. The CDR3 coding sequence is TGTGCCAGCAGCTTTTCCCTCCCGGACAGCACTGAAGCTTTCTTT. This gives the protein CASSFSLPDSTEAFF. The chain employs TRBV7-9 and TRBJ1-1; D is possibly TRBD1 (6 bases). The V end lost 3 bases, the J end lost 4 bases, and 15 bases lay between the germline ends. Germline CDR1 is SEHNR and CDR2 is FQNEAQ (reference sequence). CDR3 length equals 15 residues. The full variable domain, completed using reference TRBV7-9 and TRBJ1-1, is DTGVSQNPRHKITKRGQNVTFRCDPISEHNRLYWYRQTLGQGPEFLTYFQNEAQLEKSRLLSDRFSAERPKGSFSTLEIQRTEQGDSAMYLCASSFSLPDSTEAFFGQGTRLTVV.

The sample holds many counts of this clonotype. The CDR3 nucleotides read TGTGCCACCAGTGATGGCAGGGTGAGCAATCAGCCCCAGCATTTT. It specifies CATSDGRVSNQPQHF. The chain carries TRBV24-1 and TRBJ1-5; D possibly corresponds to TRBD1 (5 bases). CDR3 size: 15 residues. Germline V gene sequence: CDR1 KGHDR, CDR2 SFDVKD. Between the trimmed V and J ends, which lost 3 bases and 1 base, there was a span of 9 bases.

Only a few counts were recorded for this clonotype. This chain joins TRBV3-1 and TRBJ2-5, with a tentative D call TRBD1 (6 bases). Germline loops: CDR1 LGHDT, CDR2 YNNKEL (reference sequence). There are 14 residues in the CDR3. The V end was cut by 2 bases, the J end by 5 bases, with 12 bases between. Written as DNA, the CDR3 is TGTGCCAGCAGCCAAAATCAGGGGCGGGAGACCCAGTACTTC. As protein: CASSQNQGRETQYF.

V gene TRBV5-1 combines with J gene TRBJ1-1; D is unclear. Germline V gene data show CDR1 as SGHRS and CDR2 as YFSETQ. The length of the CDR3 is 14 residues. V was trimmed by 4 bases and J by 3 bases, leaving 13 bases between them. The CDR3: CASSLTQGDTEAFF. In DNA, the CDR3 is TGCGCCAGCAGCCTCACCCAAGGAGACACTGAAGCTTTCTTT.

This clonotype was observed a few times. V usage is TRBV9 and J usage is TRBJ2-1, with D perhaps matching TRBD2 (7 bases). The CDR3 consists of 17 residues. Germline V gives CDR1 SGDLS, CDR2 YYNGEE. The V and J ends lost 3 bases and 4 bases respectively, with 20 bases between them. This CDR3 is CASSGAWGASGYNEQFF. The CDR3 DNA is TGTGCCAGCAGCGGGGCTTGGGGGGCTAGCGGATACAATGAGCAGTTCTTC.

This clonotype was observed at least ten times. The chain carries TRBV29-1 and TRBJ2-3; D not resolved. Germline lookup yields CDR1 SQVTM and CDR2 ANQGSEA. CDR3 size: 13 residues. The V end was cut by 2 bases, the J end by 3 bases, with 9 bases between. This chain's CDR3 is CSVEIAGTDTQYF. The CDR3 nucleotides are TGCAGCGTTGAAATAGCCGGGACAGATACGCAGTATTTT.

This clonotype was seen only a few times. The rearrangement links TRBV5-1 to TRBJ2-3, with 12 bases aligning to TRBD2. V shed 4 bases, J shed 2 bases, and the junction held 8 bases outside the gene matches. The CDR3 is 17 residues long. Germline CDR1 reads SGHRS; CDR2 reads YFSETQ. The CDR3 loop reads CASSPLTSGGFTDTQYF. The CDR3 DNA reads as TGCGCCAGCAGCCCGCTCACTAGCGGGGGGTTCACAGATACGCAGTATTTT.

This clonotype was detected only a few times. The chain couples TRBV14 to TRBJ2-2; the D is unclear. The V end lost 2 bases, the J end lost 3 bases, and 4 bases lay between the germline ends. CDR3 length equals 13 residues. Germline V gives CDR1 SGHDN, CDR2 FVKESK. CDR3 residues: CASSQMDTGELFF. The CDR3 DNA sequence: TGTGCCAGCAGCCAAATGGACACCGGGGAGCTGTTTTTT.

This chain connects TRBV20-1 to TRBJ2-7; D gene ambiguous. Trimming removed 1 base at V and 2 bases at J, with 9 bases between. The CDR3 sequence is 13 residues long. Per germline, CDR1 DFQATT and CDR2 SNEGSKA (reference sequence). The CDR3 sequence: CSARGWGTYEQYF. CDR3 DNA sequence: TGCAGTGCTAGAGGTTGGGGAACCTACGAGCAGTACTTC.